Many counts were recorded for the clone carrying this T cell receptor beta chain. Its specificity is not known. Found in a library prepared for alpha chains, this beta chain is an off-target read, and its abundance has little meaning. The source of the sample is a study of spatial heterogeneity in lung cancer. Study-level results: Counts of expanded intratumoral alpha and beta TCRs tracked tumor mutation counts.

A single record per CDR3 protein comes from TCRdb applying MiXCR to the 5' RACE reads. The sample yields about 19,000 distinct CDR3 sequences, about 9.6% seen once. The germline V and J ends were trimmed by 6 bases and 3 bases, with 21 bases remaining between them. Germline assignment: CDR1 DFQATT and CDR2 SNEGSKA (reference sequence). The CDR3 contains 15 residues. Time point given: sample taken at primary tumor resection. Sequenced material: lung tumor tissue, taken at surgery. The origin of this receptor is a female donor with early-stage non-small cell lung cancer. The chain uses TRBV20-1 and TRBJ2-7; weak D call: TRBD2 (6 bases). The CDR3 nucleotides read TGCAGTGCCCCATTCATGGGGAGGCGGTTCTACGAGCAGTACTTC. Protein: CSAPFMGRRFYEQYF.